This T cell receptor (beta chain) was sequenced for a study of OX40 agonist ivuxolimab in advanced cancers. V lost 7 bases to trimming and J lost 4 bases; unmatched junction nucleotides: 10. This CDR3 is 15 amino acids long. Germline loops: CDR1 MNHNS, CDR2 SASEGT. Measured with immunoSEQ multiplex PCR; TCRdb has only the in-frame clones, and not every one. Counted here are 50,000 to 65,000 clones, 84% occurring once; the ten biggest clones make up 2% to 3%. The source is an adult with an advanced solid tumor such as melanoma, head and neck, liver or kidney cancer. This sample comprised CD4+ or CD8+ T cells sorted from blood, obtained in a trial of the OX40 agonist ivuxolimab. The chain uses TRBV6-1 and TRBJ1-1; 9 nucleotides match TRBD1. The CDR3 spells CASTPKTGGVTEAFF. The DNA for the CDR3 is TGTGCCAGCACTCCAAAGACAGGGGGAGTCACTGAAGCTTTCTTT.